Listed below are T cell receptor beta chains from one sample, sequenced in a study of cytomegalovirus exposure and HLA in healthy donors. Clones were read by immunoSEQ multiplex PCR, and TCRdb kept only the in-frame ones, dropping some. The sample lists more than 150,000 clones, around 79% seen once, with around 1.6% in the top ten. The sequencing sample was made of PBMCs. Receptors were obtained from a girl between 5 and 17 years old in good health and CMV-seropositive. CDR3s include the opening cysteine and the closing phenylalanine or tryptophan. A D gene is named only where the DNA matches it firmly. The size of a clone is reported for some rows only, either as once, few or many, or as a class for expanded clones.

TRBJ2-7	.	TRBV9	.	TGTGCCAGCAGCCCATTGGGAGGATACGAGCAGTACTTC	CASSPLGGYEQYF
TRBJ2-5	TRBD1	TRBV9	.	TGTGCCAGCAGCGTAGCAGGGACAGGGGTGCGGGAGACCCAGTACTTC	CASSVAGTGVRETQYF
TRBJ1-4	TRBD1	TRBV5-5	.	TGTGCCAGCAGCTCATCGTCGGATTACAGGGGGCGCCTCGGTTTCGGAAAACTGTTTTTT	CASSSSSDYRGRLGFGKLFF
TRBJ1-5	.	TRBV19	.	TGTGCCAGTAGCCACCCCCCGGGCACAGGGTCCGGTCAGCCCCAGCATTTT	CASSHPPGTGSGQPQHF
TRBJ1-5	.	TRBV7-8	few	TGTGCCAGCAGCTCACAGGTTAATAGCAATCAGCCCCAGCATTTT	CASSSQVNSNQPQHF
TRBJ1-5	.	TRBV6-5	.	TGTGCCAGCAGTTACCTCCCGGGAGTTCAGCCCCAGCATTTT	CASSYLPGVQPQHF
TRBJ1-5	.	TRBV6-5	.	TGTGCCAGCAGTTACCCCGACGGGATCCGCAATCAGCCCCAGCATTTT	CASSYPDGIRNQPQHF
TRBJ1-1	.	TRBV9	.	TGTGCCAGCAGCGTAGCTACGTCGGGAGGAATCACTGAAGCTTTCTTT	CASSVATSGGITEAFF
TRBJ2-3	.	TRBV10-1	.	TGCGCCAGCAGTGAGTGGGGGCACACAGATACGCAGTATTTT	CASSEWGHTDTQYF
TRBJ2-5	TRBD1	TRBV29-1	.	TGCAGTTCCGGGACAGGGAAAGAGACCCAGTACTTC	CSSGTGKETQYF
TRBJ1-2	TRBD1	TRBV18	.	TGTGCCAGCTCATTATGGACAGGGGGCGCGGCTGGTGGCTACACCTTC	CASSLWTGGAAGGYTF
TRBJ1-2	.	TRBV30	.	TGTGCCTGGATGGAAGGGAGTGGTGGCTACACCTTC	CAWMEGSGGYTF
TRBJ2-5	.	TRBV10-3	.	TGTGCCATCAGTGAGTCACAGCAAACCGGAGAGACCCAGTACTTC	CAISESQQTGETQYF
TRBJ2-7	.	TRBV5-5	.	TGTGCCAGCAGCTTATCAGCCACCTCGACTTACGAGCAGTACTTC	CASSLSATSTYEQYF
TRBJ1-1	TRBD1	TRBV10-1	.	TGCGCCAGCACCGGACAGGGGGGCACTGAAGCTTTCTTT	CASTGQGGTEAFF
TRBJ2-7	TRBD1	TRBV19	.	TGTGCCAGTAGGGACAGGGCCCACGAGCAGTACTTC	CASRDRAHEQYF
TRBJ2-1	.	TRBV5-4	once	TGTGCCAGCAGCTTCGCGACAGGTGGTAATGAGCAGTTCTTC	CASSFATGGNEQFF
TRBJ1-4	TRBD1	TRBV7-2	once	TGTGCCAGCAGCTTATGGACAGGCAATGAAAAACTGTTTTTT	CASSLWTGNEKLFF
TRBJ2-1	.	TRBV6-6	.	TGTGCCAGCAGTCGAACTACAACCTACAATGAGCAGTTCTTC	CASSRTTTYNEQFF
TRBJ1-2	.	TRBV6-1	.	TGTGCCAGCAGTGATGAATACAGGGCCTATGGCTACACCTTC	CASSDEYRAYGYTF
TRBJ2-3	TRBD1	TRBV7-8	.	TGTGCCAGCAGCCCGCCCTGGGACAGGGTGTATACGCAGTATTTT	CASSPPWDRVYTQYF
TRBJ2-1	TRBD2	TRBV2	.	TGTGCCACCGAGACTAGCGGGGGGGGAAATGAGCAGTTCTTC	CATETSGGGNEQFF
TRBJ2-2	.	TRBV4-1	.	TGCGCCAGCGGACAGACGAACACCGGGGAGCTGTTTTTT	CASGQTNTGELFF
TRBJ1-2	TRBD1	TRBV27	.	TGTGCCAGCAGTCCAAACGCGGGACAGGTCTATGGCTACACCTTC	CASSPNAGQVYGYTF
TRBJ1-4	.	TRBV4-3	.	TGCGCCAGCAGCCAAGATCGCGGGACGGACGAAAAACTGTTTTTT	CASSQDRGTDEKLFF
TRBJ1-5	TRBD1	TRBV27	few	TGTGCCAGCAGTCCGACAGGGGGCGGTTGGGATCAGCCCCAGCATTTT	CASSPTGGGWDQPQHF
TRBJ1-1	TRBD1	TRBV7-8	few	TGTGCCAGCAGCTTATCTAACAGGGGAGGGAACACTGAAGCTTTCTTT	CASSLSNRGGNTEAFF
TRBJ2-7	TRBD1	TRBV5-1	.	TGCGCCAGCAGGTTGACAGGGATCTACGAGCAGTACTTC	CASRLTGIYEQYF
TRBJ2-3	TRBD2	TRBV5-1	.	TGCGCCAGCAGCCCCGGACTAGACACAGATACGCAGTATTTT	CASSPGLDTDTQYF
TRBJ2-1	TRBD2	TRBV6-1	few	TGTGTGGGGGGGACTACTTACAATGAGCAGTTCTTC	CVGGTTYNEQFF
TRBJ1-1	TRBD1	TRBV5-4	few	TGTGCCAGCAGCCTAACCGGGACAGGGGGCCGGGAAGCTTTCTTT	CASSLTGTGGREAFF
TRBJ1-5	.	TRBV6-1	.	TGTGCCAGCAGTGAATTACTAGGTGAGAATCAGCCCCAGCATTTT	CASSELLGENQPQHF
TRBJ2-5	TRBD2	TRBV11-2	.	TGTGCCAGCAGCTTAGGACTAGCGGGGGGTCCTTTCGGTGCCCAGTACTTC	CASSLGLAGGPFGAQYF
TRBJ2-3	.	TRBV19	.	TGTGCCAGTAGGGGCCTAGGGGCAGATACGCAGTATTTT	CASRGLGADTQYF
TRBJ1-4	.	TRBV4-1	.	TGCGCCAGCAGCACAACCGTTGCAACTAATGAAAAACTGTTTTTT	CASSTTVATNEKLFF
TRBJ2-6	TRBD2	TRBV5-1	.	TGCGCCAGCAGCCAGGGGACTAGCGGGGGGGCGTTCGGGGCCAACGTCCTGACTTTC	CASSQGTSGGAFGANVLTF
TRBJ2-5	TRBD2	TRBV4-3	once	TGCGCCAGCAGCACTAGCGGGGGGTATACCAGAGAGACCCAGTACTTC	CASSTSGGYTRETQYF
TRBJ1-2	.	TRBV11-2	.	TGTGCCAGCAGCTTACAAACAGGGAGCTATGGCTACACCTTC	CASSLQTGSYGYTF
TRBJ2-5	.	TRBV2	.	TGTGCCAGCAGTGAAGGGGGGGAAGAGACCCAGTACTTC	CASSEGGEETQYF
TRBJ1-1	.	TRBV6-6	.	TGTGCCAGCAGAAATACAGGGCAGAACACTGAAGCTTTCTTT	CASRNTGQNTEAFF
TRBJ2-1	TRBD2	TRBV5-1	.	TGCGCCAGCAGCTTGGTTCTAGCGGGAGCCTACAATGAGCAGTTCTTC	CASSLVLAGAYNEQFF
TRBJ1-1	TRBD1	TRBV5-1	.	TGCGCCAGCAGCGGGACAGGGGACGGGAACACTGAAGCTTTCTTT	CASSGTGDGNTEAFF
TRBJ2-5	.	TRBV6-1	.	TGTGCCAGCAGTGAACGAGGGCTAAAAGAGACCCAGTACTTC	CASSERGLKETQYF
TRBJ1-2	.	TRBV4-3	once	TGCGCCAGCAGCCAAGGCTCGACAGACTATGGCTACACCTTC	CASSQGSTDYGYTF
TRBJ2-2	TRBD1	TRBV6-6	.	TGTGCCAGCAGCCCACTACAGGGGGCGGCCGGGGAGCTGTTTTTT	CASSPLQGAAGELFF
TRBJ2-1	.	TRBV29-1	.	TGCAGCGTTCCCCGGGGGGCGGGCAATGAGCAGTTCTTC	CSVPRGAGNEQFF